This T cell receptor (beta chain) was observed in a study of cytomegalovirus exposure and HLA in healthy donors. Study-wide results and limits: Per published accounts, TCR beta sequences correctly predicted the HLA-A and HLA-B alleles of most subjects.

CDR1 is SGHKS, CDR2 YYEKEE, per germline (reference sequence). J gave up 2 bases and V 2 bases, and 3 bases lay outside the gene matches. The CDR3 runs to 14 residues. A remark on this clone: What it recognizes is unknown.

Each of the donors was a healthy bone marrow donor. The primer mix had 60 Vbeta and 13 Jbeta primers. Using immunoSEQ multiplex PCR, the repertoire was profiled, and TCRdb retains in-frame clones only, with some absent. This sample contains 200,000 or so clones. The sample was PBMCs. This TCR was sampled from a boy aged 5 to 17 in good health and CMV-seronegative. The chain employs TRBV5-5 and TRBJ1-2; 7 bases match TRBD1. In DNA form, the CDR3 reads TGTGCCAGCAGCTTACCAGGGGGAAACTATGGCTACACCTTC. It yields the protein CASSLPGGNYGYTF.